Listed below are T cell receptor beta chains from one sample, sequenced in a study of T cell responses to AZD1222 COVID-19 vaccine. TCRdb's table, derived via immunoSEQ multiplex PCR, lists solely in-frame clones and lacks some. The sample includes over 150,000 clones, 90% to 95% of them seen just once. This specimen consisted of peripheral blood, obtained 28 days after the second AZD1222 dose. These receptors all come from an adult who received the AZD1222 COVID-19 vaccine. CDR3s include the opening cysteine and the closing phenylalanine or tryptophan. The order of the fields is J gene, V gene, clone size, CDR3 protein. Part of the rows lack a size; the others show once, few, many or a class for expanded clones.

TRBJ1-6	TRBV24-1	-	CATSDSVAGNNSPLHF
TRBJ2-7	TRBV5-4	-	CASSLVGTISYEQYF
TRBJ1-1	TRBV24-1	-	CATRTGTNTEAFF
TRBJ1-2	TRBV14	-	CASSQGLADGYTF
TRBJ1-5	TRBV7-9	-	CASSFFTGTGDNQPQHF
TRBJ1-5	TRBV28	-	CASSPAVENQPQHF
TRBJ1-2	TRBV15	-	CATSPPIGGYGYTF
TRBJ1-4	TRBV3-1/TRBV3-2	-	CASSQDTVSEKLFF
TRBJ2-3	TRBV3-1/TRBV3-2	once	CASSGTSGGDTQYF
TRBJ1-1	TRBV11-2	-	CASSLDSPEAFF
TRBJ1-2	TRBV24-1	-	CATSDGGQGTFYTF
TRBJ1-4	TRBV6-6	-	CASSPLTGRFEKLFF
TRBJ1-1	TRBV5-1	-	CASSFTGMNTEAFF
TRBJ1-1	TRBV18	-	CASSPLGGTEAFF